A single sample gave rise to the 7 T cell receptor beta chains below, sequenced in a study of blood T cells in healthy people across ages. With a J-beta primer mix and a sample-barcoded 5' primer, a second PCR ran about 7 to 11 cycles. TCRdb called the 5' RACE reads again in MiXCR, with one record for every CDR3 protein. The table has hundreds of thousands of distinct CDR3 sequences, more than 40% seen once; the top ten hold 25% to 35%. Sequencing was performed on blood. These receptors were collected from an older woman in good health.

V gene TRBV20-1 combines with J gene TRBJ2-3; a possible D gene is TRBD1 (5 bases). V gave up 6 bases and J gave up 2 bases, with 9 bases separating them. Germline V gene data show CDR1 as DFQATT and CDR2 as SNEGSKA (reference sequence). The CDR3 contains 12 residues. CDR3 DNA: TGCAGTGCAATGACAGACACAGATACGCAGTATTTT. Its protein product is CSAMTDTDTQYF.

The J gene is TRBJ2-1, the V gene TRBV6-2 or TRBV6-3; D gene uncertain. CDR1 and CDR2 from the germline V gene are MNHEY and SVGEGT. The CDR3 sequence is 14 residues long. Trimming took 7 bases from V and 9 from J, leaving 19 bases between them. The CDR3 is CASTVPGQAGEQFF. The CDR3 DNA reads TGTGCCAGCACGGTTCCGGGCCAAGCTGGTGAGCAGTTCTTC.

This clonotype occurred a few times. The genes are TRBV2 and TRBJ2-7; D might be TRBD1 (5 bases). The CDR3 has 13 residues. In germline, CDR1 is SNHLY, CDR2 FYNNEI. V was trimmed by 6 bases and J by 6 bases, leaving 15 bases between them. CDR3: CASSVSRQSEQYF. The CDR3 bases are TGTGCCAGCAGCGTTTCTAGACAGAGCGAGCAGTACTTC.

V gene TRBV7-9 combines with J gene TRBJ1-2; D may be TRBD1 (5 bases). CDR1 is SEHNR, CDR2 FQNEAQ, per germline (reference sequence). CDR3 length: 14 residues. V lost 2 bases and J 6 bases, leaving 13 bases between the germline ends. The CDR3 DNA reads TGTGCCAGCAGCTTACGGGGGGATGGGGATGGCTACACCTTC. This encodes CASSLRGDGDGYTF.

The genes are TRBV5-1 and TRBJ1-4; D is undetermined. Germline V gene lookup returns CDR1 SGHRS and CDR2 YFSETQ. V was clipped by 3 bases and J by 5 bases, with 11 bases between them. The CDR3 totals 14 residues. The CDR3 loop reads CASSSLPENEKLFF. The CDR3 coding sequence is TGCGCCAGCAGCTCCCTACCAGAAAATGAAAAACTGTTTTTT.

The chain combines TRBV6-5 with TRBJ2-7, with 14 bases identical to TRBD2. The CDR3 length is 14 residues. After removal of 6 bases from V and 6 bases from J, the junction contained 4 bases not matched to a gene. In germline, CDR1 is MNHEY, CDR2 SVGAGI. The chain's CDR3 is CASRGTSGSREQYF. In nucleotides, the CDR3 is TGTGCCAGCAGGGGGACTAGCGGGAGTCGCGAGCAGTACTTC.

This clonotype was observed a handful of times. The chain has TRBV29-1 and TRBJ1-1; 7 bases are shared with TRBD1. V gave up 5 bases and J gave up 3 bases; unmatched junction bases: 15. The CDR3 loop spans 16 amino acids. In germline, CDR1 is SQVTM, CDR2 ANQGSEA. CDR3 bases: TGCAGCGTTTTACCGGGACAGCTCCTAGGGGACACTGAAGCTTTCTTT. Protein sequence: CSVLPGQLLGDTEAFF.